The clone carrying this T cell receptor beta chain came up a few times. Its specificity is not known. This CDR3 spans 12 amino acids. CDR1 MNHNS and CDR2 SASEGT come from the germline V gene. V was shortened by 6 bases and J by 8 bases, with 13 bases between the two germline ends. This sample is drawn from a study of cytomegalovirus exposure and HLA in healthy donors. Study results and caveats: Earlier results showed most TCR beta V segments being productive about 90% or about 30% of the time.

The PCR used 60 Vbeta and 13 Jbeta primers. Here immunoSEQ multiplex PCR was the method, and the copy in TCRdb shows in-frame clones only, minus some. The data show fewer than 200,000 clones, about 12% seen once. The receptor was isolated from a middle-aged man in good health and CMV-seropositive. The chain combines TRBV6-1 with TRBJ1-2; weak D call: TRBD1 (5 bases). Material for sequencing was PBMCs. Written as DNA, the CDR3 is TGTGCCAGCAGGGACACTCAAGGAGGCTACACCTTC. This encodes CASRDTQGGYTF.